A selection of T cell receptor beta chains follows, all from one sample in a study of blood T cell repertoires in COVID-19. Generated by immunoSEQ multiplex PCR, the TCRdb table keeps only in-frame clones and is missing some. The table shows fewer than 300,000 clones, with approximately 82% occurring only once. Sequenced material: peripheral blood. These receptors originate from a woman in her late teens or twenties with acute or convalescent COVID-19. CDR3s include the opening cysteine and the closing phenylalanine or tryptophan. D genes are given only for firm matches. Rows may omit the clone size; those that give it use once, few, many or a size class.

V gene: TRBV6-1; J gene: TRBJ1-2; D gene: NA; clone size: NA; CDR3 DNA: TGTGCCAGCAGTGAGAATCCAGGCAGCTATGGCTACACCTTC; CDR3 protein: CASSENPGSYGYTF
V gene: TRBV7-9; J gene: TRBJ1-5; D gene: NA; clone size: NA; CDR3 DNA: TGTGCCAGCAGCTTAGGCGGTTTACGGCCCCAGCATTTT; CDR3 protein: CASSLGGLRPQHF
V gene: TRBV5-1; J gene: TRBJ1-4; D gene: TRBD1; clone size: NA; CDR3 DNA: TGCGCCAGCAGCTTGGGGACAGGGATTGAAAAACTGTTTTTT; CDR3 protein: CASSLGTGIEKLFF
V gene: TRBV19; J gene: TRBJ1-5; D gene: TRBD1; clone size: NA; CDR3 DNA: TGTGCCAGTAAGGGAAGACAGGGCATTCAGCCCCAGCATTTT; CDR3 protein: CASKGRQGIQPQHF
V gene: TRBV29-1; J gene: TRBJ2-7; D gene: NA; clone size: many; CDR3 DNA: TGCAGCGTTGAAATTACGGGGGACGAGCAGTACTTC; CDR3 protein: CSVEITGDEQYF
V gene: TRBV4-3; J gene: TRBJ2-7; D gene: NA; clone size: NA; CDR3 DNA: TGCGCCAGCAGCCAAGATCCCGGGAGTCCCCACGAGCAGTACTTC; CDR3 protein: CASSQDPGSPHEQYF
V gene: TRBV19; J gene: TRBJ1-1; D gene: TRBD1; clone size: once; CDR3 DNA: TGTGCCAGTAGTAACGACAGGGTGGGCGCTTTCTTT; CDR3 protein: CASSNDRVGAFF
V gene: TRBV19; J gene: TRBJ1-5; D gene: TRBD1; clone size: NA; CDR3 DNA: TGTGCCAGTAGTATAACCGGGACAGGGAACCAGCCCCAGCATTTT; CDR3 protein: CASSITGTGNQPQHF
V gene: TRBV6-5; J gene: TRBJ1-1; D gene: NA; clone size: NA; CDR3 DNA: TGTGCCAGCAGTTACTCGAGGGACAAGAACACTGAAGCTTTCTTT; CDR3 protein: CASSYSRDKNTEAFF
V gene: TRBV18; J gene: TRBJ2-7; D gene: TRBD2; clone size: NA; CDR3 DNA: TGTGCCAGCTCATCGGGGACTAGCGGAGGGTACGAGCAGTACTTC; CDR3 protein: CASSSGTSGGYEQYF
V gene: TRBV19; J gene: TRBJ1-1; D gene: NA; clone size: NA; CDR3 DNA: TGTGCCAGTAGTATGCTGACAGGCCAGGGGGAAGCTTTCTTT; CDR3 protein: CASSMLTGQGEAFF
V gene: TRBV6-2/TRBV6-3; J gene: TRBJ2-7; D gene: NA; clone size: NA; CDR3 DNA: TGTGCCAGCAGTGGGCACCCCTACGAGCAGTACTTC; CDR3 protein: CASSGHPYEQYF
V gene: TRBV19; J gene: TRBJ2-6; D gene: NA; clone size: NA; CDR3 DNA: TGTGCCAGTAGTATAGCGGGAGGGGCCAACGTCCTGACTTTC; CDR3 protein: CASSIAGGANVLTF
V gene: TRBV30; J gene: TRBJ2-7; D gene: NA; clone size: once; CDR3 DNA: TGTGCCTGGAGTTACGGCTACGAGCAGTACTTC; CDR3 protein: CAWSYGYEQYF
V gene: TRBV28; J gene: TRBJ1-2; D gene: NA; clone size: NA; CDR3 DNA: TGTGCCAGCAGTCCGCTCCAGGGTTGGGATCGTGGCTACACCTTC; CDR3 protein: CASSPLQGWDRGYTF
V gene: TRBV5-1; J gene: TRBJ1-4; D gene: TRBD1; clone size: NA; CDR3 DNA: TGCGCCAGCAGCTTGAGCCCCGGGACAGGGGAATGGGTGGAAAAACTGTTTTTT; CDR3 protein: CASSLSPGTGEWVEKLFF
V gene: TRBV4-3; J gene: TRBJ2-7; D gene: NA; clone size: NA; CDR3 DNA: TGCGCCAGCAGCCAAGGGACAACGATATCCTCCTACGAGCAGTACTTC; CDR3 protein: CASSQGTTISSYEQYF
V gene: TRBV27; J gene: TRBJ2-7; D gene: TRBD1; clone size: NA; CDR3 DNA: TGTGCCAGCAGTTTGAACCTGGGACAGCCAACCTACGAGCAGTACTTC; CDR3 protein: CASSLNLGQPTYEQYF
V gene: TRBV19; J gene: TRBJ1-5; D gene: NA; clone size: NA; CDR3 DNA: TGTGCCAGTAGTATAGGTCAGGTGAACAATCAGCCCCAGCATTTT; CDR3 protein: CASSIGQVNNQPQHF
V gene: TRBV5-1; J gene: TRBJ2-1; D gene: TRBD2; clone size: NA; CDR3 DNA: TGCGCCAGCCGCGACTACCGGTCTAGCGGGAGGGCGGGGACCTACAATGAGCAGTTCTTC; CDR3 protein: CASRDYRSSGRAGTYNEQFF
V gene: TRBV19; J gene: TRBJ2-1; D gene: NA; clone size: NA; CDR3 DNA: TGTGCCAGTAGTACAGACAGTTACAATGAGCAGTTCTTC; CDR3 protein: CASSTDSYNEQFF
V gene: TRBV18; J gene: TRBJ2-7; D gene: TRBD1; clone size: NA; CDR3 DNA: TGTGCCAGCTCACAACTCGGGGACAGGTACGAGCAGTACTTC; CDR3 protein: CASSQLGDRYEQYF
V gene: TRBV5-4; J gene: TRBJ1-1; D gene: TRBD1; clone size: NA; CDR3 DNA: TGTGCCAGCAGCTTGGGGGACAGACTGAACACTGAAGCTTTCTTT; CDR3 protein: CASSLGDRLNTEAFF
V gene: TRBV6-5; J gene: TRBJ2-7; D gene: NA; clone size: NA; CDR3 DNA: TGTGCCAGCAGTTACACTACATCAACCTACGAGCAGTACTTC; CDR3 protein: CASSYTTSTYEQYF
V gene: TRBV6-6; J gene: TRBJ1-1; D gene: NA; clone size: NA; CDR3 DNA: TGTGCCAGCAGGCGCAGGGATCTTGAAGCTTTCTTT; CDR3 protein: CASRRRDLEAFF
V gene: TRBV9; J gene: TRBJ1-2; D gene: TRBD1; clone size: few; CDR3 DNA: TGTGCCAGCAGCGCCCGGACAGGGGGCCACTATGGCTACACCTTC; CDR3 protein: CASSARTGGHYGYTF
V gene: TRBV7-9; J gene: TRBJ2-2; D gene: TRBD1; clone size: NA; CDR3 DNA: TGTGCCAGCAGGCCGACAGGGGTCACCGGGGAGCTGTTTTTT; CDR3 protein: CASRPTGVTGELFF
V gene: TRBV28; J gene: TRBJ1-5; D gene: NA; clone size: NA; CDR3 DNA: TGTGCCAGCAGTTTCGGGGATTATAGCAATCAGCCCCAGCATTTT; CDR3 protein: CASSFGDYSNQPQHF
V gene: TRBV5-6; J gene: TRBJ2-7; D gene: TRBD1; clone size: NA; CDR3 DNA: TGTGCCAGCAGGGACAGGGGGTGGTACGAGCAGTACTTC; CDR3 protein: CASRDRGWYEQYF
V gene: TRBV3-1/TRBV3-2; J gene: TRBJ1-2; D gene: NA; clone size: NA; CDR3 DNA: TGTGCCAGACAGATACCCTATGGCTACACCTTC; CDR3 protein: CARQIPYGYTF
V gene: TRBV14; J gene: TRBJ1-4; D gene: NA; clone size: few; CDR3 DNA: TGTGCCAGCAGCCAAGATTCAGGGGCTAATGAAAAACTGTTTTTT; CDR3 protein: CASSQDSGANEKLFF
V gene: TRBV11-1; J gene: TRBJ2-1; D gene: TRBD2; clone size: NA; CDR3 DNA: TGTGCCAGCAGCCCCATAGCGGGAGGGCCCTTTGAGCAGTTCTTC; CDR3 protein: CASSPIAGGPFEQFF
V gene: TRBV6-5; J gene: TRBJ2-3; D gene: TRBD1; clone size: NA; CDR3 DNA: TGTGCCAGCAGCCGCACAGGGGGCGCAGATACGCAGTATTTT; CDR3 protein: CASSRTGGADTQYF
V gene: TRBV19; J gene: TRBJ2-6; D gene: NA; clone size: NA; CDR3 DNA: TGTGCCAGTAGGCCTCTCGTCGGGGGAGGTTCTGGGGCCAACGTCCTGACTTTC; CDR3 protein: CASRPLVGGGSGANVLTF
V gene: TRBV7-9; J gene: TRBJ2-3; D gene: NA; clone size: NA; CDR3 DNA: TGTGCCAGCAGCTTGGGAGGCGGACTACAATCCAAAGATACGCAGTATTTT; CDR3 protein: CASSLGGGLQSKDTQYF
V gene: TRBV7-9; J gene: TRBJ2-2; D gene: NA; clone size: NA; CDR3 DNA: TGTGCCAGCAGCTTTCAGGGTGGCGGGGAGCTGTTTTTT; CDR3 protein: CASSFQGGGELFF
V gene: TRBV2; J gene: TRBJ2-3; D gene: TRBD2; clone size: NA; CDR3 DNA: TGTGCCAGCAGTGGACTAGCGGGAGATCCAGATACGCAGTATTTT; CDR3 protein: CASSGLAGDPDTQYF
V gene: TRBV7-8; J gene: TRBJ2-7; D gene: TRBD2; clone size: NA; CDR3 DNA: TGTGCCAGCAGCTTAGCCCGACTAGCGCGAACGGACGAGCAGTACTTC; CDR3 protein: CASSLARLARTDEQYF
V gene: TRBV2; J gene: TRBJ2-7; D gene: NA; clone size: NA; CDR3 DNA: TGTGCCAGCAGTGAAGCGGGTTTCCAGCGCGAGCAGTACTTC; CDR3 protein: CASSEAGFQREQYF
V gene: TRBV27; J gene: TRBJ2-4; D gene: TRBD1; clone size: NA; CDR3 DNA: TGTGCCAGCAGGAGATATGGACAGGGAAAAAACATTCAGTACTTC; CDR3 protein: CASRRYGQGKNIQYF